This TCR beta chain was obtained from a study of graft-versus-host responses after intestinal transplantation. In the study overall: The recipients all started with anti-thymocyte globulin induction and then took tacrolimus and steroids for 3 to 4 years.

Trimming removed 2 bases at V and 4 bases at J, with 12 bases between. The CDR3 runs to 15 residues. Germline loops: CDR1 SGHDT, CDR2 YYEEEE. The study, taken as a whole, reports: Detection of GvH clones occurred in recipient marrow, and some had their first appearance in ileum or blood. There was an association between peak levels of circulating GvH clones and early post-transplant HvG declines. Graft-donor T cell macrochimerism coincided with high graft-versus-host to host-versus-graft clonal ratios in allografts.

As concerns this clone: Its antigen is undetermined.

Clones were read by immunoSEQ multiplex PCR, and TCRdb kept only the in-frame ones, dropping some. The sample has about 130,000 clones, around 90% seen once. This TCR derives from a human donor who received an intestinal transplant. The sequenced sample was unstimulated CD4+ T cells sorted from spleen or lymph node cells, obtained before intestinal transplant. This chain connects TRBV5-6 to TRBJ1-4; D unresolved. The DNA for the CDR3 is TGTGCCAGCAGCTTTAGACCAACTAGTAATGAAAAACTGTTTTTT. It translates to CASSFRPTSNEKLFF. The full variable domain, completed using reference TRBV5-6 and TRBJ1-4, is DAGVTQSPTHLIKTRGQQVTLRCSPKSGHDTVSWYQQALGQGPQFIFQYYEEEERQRGNFPDRFSGHQFPNYSSELNVNALLLGDSALYLCASSFRPTSNEKLFFGSGTQLSVL.